This TCR beta chain derives from a study of cytotoxic CD8 clonotypes in ibrutinib-treated CLL. Study overall: Partial responses totalled around 25 and complete responses 2; after median approximately 6 years, approximately 15 remained remitted and approximately 12 progressed.

Study-level points and caveats: Clonality showed a rise at ibrutinib response that reversed toward baseline at progression. Baseline clonality was higher than in age-matched healthy donors and moved in step with circulating CD8+ T-cell counts.

Profiling relied on immunoSEQ multiplex PCR, and the TCRdb table lists in-frame clones only, not all of them. Of about 300,000 clones in the sample, approximately 67% are singletons; the top ten hold roughly 6.3%. Worth noting for this clone: The target antigen is unknown.

The source of around 1.8 micrograms of genomic DNA for TCR beta libraries was cryopreserved PBMCs. The CDR3 is 15 amino acids. Germline CDR1 SGHRS, CDR2 YFSETQ. The sequencing used PBMCs, collected after 36 months of ibrutinib treatment. This TCR was sampled from a human donor with chronic lymphocytic leukemia. This chain uses TRBV5-1 with TRBJ2-5; D is undetermined. The DNA end is a closer match to TRBJ2-7, so the J assignment may be wrong. In DNA, the CDR3 is TGCGCCAGCAGCTTGGGGGCCGATCTTCAGTACGAGCAGTACTTC. It is translated as CASSLGADLQYEQYF.